The 11 T cell receptor beta chains listed next were all sequenced from one sample in a study of vaccination and CD4 T cells after COVID-19. No antigen has been identified for these receptors. The Oncomine TCR Beta short-read assay was applied to DNA of cultured CD4+ T cells. From the PCR reads, TCRdb called clonotypes with MiXCR, one entry per CDR3 protein. The sample includes around 20,000 distinct CDR3 sequences, under 45% of them seen just once. Treatment noted: approximately 11-day PBMC culture with coronavirus spike peptide pools or control peptides (ViraFEST assay). The material was CD4+ T cells from blood, cultured in vitro, obtained before SARS-CoV-2 vaccination. Receptors originate from a human donor who had recovered from COVID-19.

This clonotype has a handful of counts. The chain recombines TRBV6-1 with TRBJ2-1, with unresolved D. This CDR3 contains 16 residues. Trimming took 7 bases from V and 2 from J, leaving 18 bases between them. Germline V gene data show CDR1 as MNHNS and CDR2 as SASEGT. The CDR3 is CASTTPRTRTYNEQFF. The CDR3 DNA sequence: TGTGCCAGCACCACCCCCAGGACCCGGACCTACAATGAGCAGTTCTTC.

The rearrangement uses TRBV9 and TRBJ2-7; TRBD1 matches 10 bases. The CDR3 spans 14 residues. Germline loops: CDR1 SGDLS, CDR2 YYNGEE. The ends lost 0 bases at V and 4 bases at J; junction bases unmatched: 1. DNA for the CDR3: TGTGCCAGCAGCGTAGGGGACAGGGGATACGAGCAGTACTTC. Its translation: CASSVGDRGYEQYF.

The J gene is TRBJ1-5, the V gene TRBV28; TRBD1 matches at 7 bases. Germline CDR1 is MDHEN and CDR2 is SYDVKM. After removal of 5 bases from V and 0 bases from J, the junction contained 7 bases not matched to a gene. The CDR3 loop spans 16 amino acids. CDR3 sequence: CASSRSGQYSNQPQHF. DNA for the CDR3: TGTGCCAGCAGTAGATCGGGACAGTATAGCAATCAGCCCCAGCATTTT.

The V and J genes are TRBV7-3 and TRBJ2-3; D possibly corresponds to TRBD2 (6 bases). Between the trimmed V and J ends, which lost 3 bases and 1 base, there was a span of 17 bases. CDR3 length: 17 amino acids. Germline CDR1 and CDR2: SGHTA and FQGTGA. The CDR3 spells CASSFYLRGWGTDTQYF. The CDR3 DNA is TGTGCCAGCAGCTTTTATCTGCGGGGCTGGGGCACAGATACGCAGTATTTT.

The table lists this clonotype with a count of one. The chain combines TRBV20-1 with TRBJ2-7; the match to TRBD1 covers 7 bases. The CDR3 is 14 amino acids. Germline loops: CDR1 DFQATT, CDR2 SNEGSKA (reference sequence). V dropped 7 bases and J dropped 3; count of bases not matched to a gene: 12. The CDR3 reads CSVRRGQAIYEQYF. Here the CDR3 DNA reads TGCAGTGTGAGAAGGGGGCAGGCGATCTACGAGCAGTACTTC.

The rearrangement uses TRBV6-2 or TRBV6-3 and TRBJ2-1, with 11 positions matching TRBD2. The length of the CDR3 is 15 residues. Trimming took 4 bases from V and 6 from J; bases not matched to a gene: 5. The germline gives CDR1 MNHEY, CDR2 SVGEGT. CDR3 nucleotides: TGTGCCAGCAGTTTGGGACTAGCGGAGGTCAATGAGCAGTTCTTC. Encoded protein: CASSLGLAEVNEQFF.

This clonotype has only a few counts. The V and J genes are TRBV7-9 and TRBJ1-5; no reliable D call. Trimming took off 5 bases at V and 0 bases at J, with 14 bases between the two ends. The germline V gene has CDR1 SEHNR and CDR2 FQNEAQ (reference sequence). CDR3 size: 16 residues. In DNA, the CDR3 is TGTGCCAGCAGCCATAAGGGTCAGAATAGCAATCAGCCCCAGCATTTT. Residues: CASSHKGQNSNQPQHF.

This clonotype was picked up a small number of times. The chain couples TRBV5-8 to TRBJ2-5; 7 bases are a match to TRBD1. CDR3 size: 15 residues. CDR1 SGHTS and CDR2 YDEGEE come from the germline V gene. Trimming at V came to 4 bases and at J to 5 bases, leaving 11 bases not matched to a gene. CDR3 nucleotides: TGTGCCAGCAGCAAAGGACAGGACGAGTGGGAGACCCAGTACTTC. This gives the protein CASSKGQDEWETQYF.

This clonotype was detected a few times. The gene calls are TRBV20-1 and TRBJ2-7, with 11 positions matching TRBD1. This CDR3 has 14 residues. Germline V CDR1 and CDR2: DFQATT, SNEGSKA (reference sequence). Germline trimming cut 3 bases from V and 3 bases from J; bases unmatched to any gene: 4. CDR3 coding DNA: TGCAGTGCTAGTCGTGGGACAGGGGGCTACGAGCAGTACTTC. Translated: CSASRGTGGYEQYF.

The chain is built from TRBV27 and TRBJ1-2; tentative D call: TRBD1 (6 bases). Germline CDR1 reads MNHEY; CDR2 reads SMNVEV (reference sequence). V was cut by 10 bases and J by 6 bases, with 24 bases left in between. The CDR3 consists of 15 residues. The CDR3 here is CATTSTGGGVNGYTF. The CDR3 bases are TGTGCCACCACCTCGACGGGGGGCGGGGTGAATGGCTACACCTTC.

V usage is TRBV20-1 and J usage is TRBJ1-2; D perhaps matches TRBD1 (6 bases). CDR3 length: 14 amino acids. Trimming cost V 1 base and J 4 bases, with 13 bases left between them. Germline-derived CDR1 and CDR2 are DFQATT and SNEGSKA (reference sequence). The CDR3: CSARVVGGAYGYTF. The CDR3 DNA reads TGCAGTGCTAGAGTGGTAGGGGGTGCCTATGGCTACACCTTC.